This T cell receptor beta chain was retrieved from a study of blood T cells in healthy people across ages. Germline V lookup: CDR1 LNHNV, CDR2 YYDKDF (reference sequence). The V and J ends lost 1 base and 8 bases respectively, with 17 bases between them. The CDR3 is 15 residues long. Remarks on this clonotype: Its matching antigen is unknown.

The authors ran a second PCR of roughly 6 to 11 cycles using a sample-barcoded 5' primer and a J-beta primer mix. One entry per CDR3 protein results from TCRdb running MiXCR on the 5' RACE reads. This table has approximately 800,000 distinct CDR3 sequences, 55% to 70% appearing once. Study observations and caveats: The study could not conclusively compare naive and antigen-experienced cells, given its unsorted PBMCs.

The sequencing sample was made of blood. The clonotype originates from a man aged 25 to 40 in good health. The rearrangement joins TRBV15 to TRBJ1-1, with D perhaps matching TRBD1 (6 bases). This chain's CDR3 is CATSRATQGIREAFF. CDR3 bases: TGTGCCACCAGCAGAGCCACCCAGGGGATTCGAGAAGCTTTCTTT. Drawing the rest from reference TRBV15 and TRBJ1-1, the complete variable domain is DAMVIQNPRYQVTQFGKPVTLSCSQTLNHNVMYWYQQKSSQAPKLLFHYYDKDFNNEADTPDNFQSRRPNTSFCFLDIRSPGLGDTAMYLCATSRATQGIREAFFGQGTRLTVV.